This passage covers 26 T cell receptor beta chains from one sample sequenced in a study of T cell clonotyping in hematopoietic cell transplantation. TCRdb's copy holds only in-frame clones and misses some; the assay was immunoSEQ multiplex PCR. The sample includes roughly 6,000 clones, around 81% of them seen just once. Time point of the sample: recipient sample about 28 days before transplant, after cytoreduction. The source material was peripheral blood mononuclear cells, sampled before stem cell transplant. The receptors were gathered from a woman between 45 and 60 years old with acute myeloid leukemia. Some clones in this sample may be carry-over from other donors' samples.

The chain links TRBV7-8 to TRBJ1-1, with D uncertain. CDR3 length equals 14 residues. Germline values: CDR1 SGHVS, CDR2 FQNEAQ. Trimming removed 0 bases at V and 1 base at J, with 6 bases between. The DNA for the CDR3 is TGTGCCAGCAGCTTAGCGGCAGAGAACACTGAAGCTTTCTTT. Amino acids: CASSLAAENTEAFF.

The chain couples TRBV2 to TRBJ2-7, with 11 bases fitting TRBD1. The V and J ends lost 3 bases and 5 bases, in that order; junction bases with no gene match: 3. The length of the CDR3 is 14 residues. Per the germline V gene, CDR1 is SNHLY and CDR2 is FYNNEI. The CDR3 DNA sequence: TGTGCCAGCAGTGAGTGGACAGGGGGCGACGAGCAGTACTTC. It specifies CASSEWTGGDEQYF.

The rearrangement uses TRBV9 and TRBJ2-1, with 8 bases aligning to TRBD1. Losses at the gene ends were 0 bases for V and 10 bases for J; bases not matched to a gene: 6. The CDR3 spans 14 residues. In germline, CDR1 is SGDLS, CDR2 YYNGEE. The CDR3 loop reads CASSVVQGASEQFF. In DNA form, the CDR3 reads TGTGCCAGCAGCGTAGTCCAGGGGGCGAGCGAGCAGTTCTTC. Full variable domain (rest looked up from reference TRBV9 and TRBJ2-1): DSGVTQTPKHLITATGQRVTLRCSPRSGDLSVYWYQQSLDQGLQFLIQYYNGEERAKGNILERFSAQQFPDLHSELNLSSLELGDSALYFCASSVVQGASEQFFGPGTRLTVL.

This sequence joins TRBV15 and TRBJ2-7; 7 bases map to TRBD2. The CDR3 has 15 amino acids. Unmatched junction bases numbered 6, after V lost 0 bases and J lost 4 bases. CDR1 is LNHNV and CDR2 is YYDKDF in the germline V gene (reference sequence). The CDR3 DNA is TGTGCCACCAGCAGAGAGGGCGGGAGCGTATACGAGCAGTACTTC. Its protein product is CATSREGGSVYEQYF.

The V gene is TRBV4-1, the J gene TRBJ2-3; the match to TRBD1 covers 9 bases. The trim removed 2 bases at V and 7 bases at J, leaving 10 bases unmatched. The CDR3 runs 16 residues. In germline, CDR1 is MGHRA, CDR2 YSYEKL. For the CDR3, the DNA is TGCGCCAGCAGCCAACAACCGGGACAGGGTTCGAATACGCAGTATTTT. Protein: CASSQQPGQGSNTQYF.

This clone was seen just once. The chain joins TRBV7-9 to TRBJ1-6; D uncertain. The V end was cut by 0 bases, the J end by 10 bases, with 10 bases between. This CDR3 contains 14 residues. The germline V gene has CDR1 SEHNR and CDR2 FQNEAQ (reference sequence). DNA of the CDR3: TGTGCCAGCAGCTTAGCGCGATGGGAATCACCCCTCCACTTT. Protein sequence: CASSLARWESPLHF.

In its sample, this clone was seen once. The CDR3: CASSVEGQGIFNEQFF. CDR3 sequence (DNA): TGTGCCAGCAGCGTAGAAGGACAGGGTATTTTTAATGAGCAGTTCTTC. The V and J genes are TRBV9 and TRBJ2-1, with 8 bases identical to TRBD1. The CDR3 is 16 amino acids. Germline lookup yields CDR1 SGDLS and CDR2 YYNGEE. With V trimmed by 0 bases and J by 7 bases, 9 bases remained unmatched.

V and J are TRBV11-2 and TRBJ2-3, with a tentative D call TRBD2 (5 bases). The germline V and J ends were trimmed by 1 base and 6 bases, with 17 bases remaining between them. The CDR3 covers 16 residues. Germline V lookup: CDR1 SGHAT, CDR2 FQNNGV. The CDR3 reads CASSLAGRGPGDTQYF. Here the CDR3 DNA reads TGTGCCAGCAGCTTAGCCGGTCGGGGTCCGGGGGATACGCAGTATTTT. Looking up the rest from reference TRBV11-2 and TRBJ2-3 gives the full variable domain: EAGVAQSPRYKIIEKRQSVAFWCNPISGHATLYWYQQILGQGPKLLIQFQNNGVVDDSQLPKDRFSAERLKGVDSTLKIQPAKLEDSAVYLCASSLAGRGPGDTQYFGPGTRLTVL.

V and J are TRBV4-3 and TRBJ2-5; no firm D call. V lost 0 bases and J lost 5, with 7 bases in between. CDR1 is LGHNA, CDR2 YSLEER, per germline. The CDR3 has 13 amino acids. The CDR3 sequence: CASSQDLRETQYF. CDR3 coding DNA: TGCGCCAGCAGCCAAGATTTGAGGGAGACCCAGTACTTC.

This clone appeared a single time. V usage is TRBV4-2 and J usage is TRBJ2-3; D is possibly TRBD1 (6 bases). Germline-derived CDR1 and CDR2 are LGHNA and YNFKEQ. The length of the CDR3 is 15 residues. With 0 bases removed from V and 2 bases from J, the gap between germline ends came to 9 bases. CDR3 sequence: CASSQEGQPTDTQYF. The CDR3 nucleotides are TGTGCCAGCAGCCAAGAGGGACAACCCACAGATACGCAGTATTTT.

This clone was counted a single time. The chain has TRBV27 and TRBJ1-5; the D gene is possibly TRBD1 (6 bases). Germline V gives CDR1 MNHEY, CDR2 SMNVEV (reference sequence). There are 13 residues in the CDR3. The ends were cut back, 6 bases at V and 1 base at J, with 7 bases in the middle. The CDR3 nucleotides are TGTGCCAGCAGCAGGGGAAGCAATCAGCCCCAGCATTTT. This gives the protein CASSRGSNQPQHF.

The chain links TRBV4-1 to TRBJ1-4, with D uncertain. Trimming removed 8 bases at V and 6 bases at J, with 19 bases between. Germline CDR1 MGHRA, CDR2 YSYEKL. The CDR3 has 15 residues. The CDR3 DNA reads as TGCGCCAGCGATGTCCGTTCGGGGATTTATGAAAAACTGTTTTTT. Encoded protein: CASDVRSGIYEKLFF.

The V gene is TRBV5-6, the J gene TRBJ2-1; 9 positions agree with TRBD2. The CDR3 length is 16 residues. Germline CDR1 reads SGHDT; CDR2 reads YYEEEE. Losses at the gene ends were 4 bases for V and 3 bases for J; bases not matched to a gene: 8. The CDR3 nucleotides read TGTGCCAGCAGCACAGGGACTAGCCCCCTCTACAATGAGCAGTTCTTC. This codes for CASSTGTSPLYNEQFF.

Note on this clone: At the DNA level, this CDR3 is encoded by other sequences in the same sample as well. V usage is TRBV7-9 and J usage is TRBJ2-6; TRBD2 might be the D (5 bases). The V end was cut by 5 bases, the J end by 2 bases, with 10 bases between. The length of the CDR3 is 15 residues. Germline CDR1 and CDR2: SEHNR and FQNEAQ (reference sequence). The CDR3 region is CASSPPRAGANVLTF. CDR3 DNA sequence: TGTGCCAGCAGCCCCCCGCGGGCTGGGGCCAACGTCCTGACTTTC.

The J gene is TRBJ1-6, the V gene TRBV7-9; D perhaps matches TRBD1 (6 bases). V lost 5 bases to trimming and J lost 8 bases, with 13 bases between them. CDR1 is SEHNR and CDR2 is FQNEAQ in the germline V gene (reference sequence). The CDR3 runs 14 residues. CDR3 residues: CASSVQGGHSPLHF. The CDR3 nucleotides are TGTGCCAGCAGCGTACAGGGAGGGCATTCACCCCTCCACTTT.

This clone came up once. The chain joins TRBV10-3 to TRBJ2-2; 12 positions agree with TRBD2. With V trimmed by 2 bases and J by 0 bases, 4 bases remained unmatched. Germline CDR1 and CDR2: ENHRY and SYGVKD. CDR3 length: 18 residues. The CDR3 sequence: CAISEKTSGSANTGELFF. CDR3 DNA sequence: TGTGCCATCAGTGAGAAGACTAGCGGGAGTGCGAACACCGGGGAGCTGTTTTTT.

CDR3 loop: CASRQGYTGELFF. The CDR3 bases are TGTGCCAGTAGACAGGGGTACACCGGGGAGCTGTTTTTT. The rearrangement uses TRBV6-6 and TRBJ2-2; TRBD1 matches at 8 bases. The CDR3 has 13 residues. Germline V gene sequence: CDR1 MNHNY, CDR2 SVGAGI (reference sequence). V dropped 9 bases and J dropped 3; count of bases not matched to a gene: 3.

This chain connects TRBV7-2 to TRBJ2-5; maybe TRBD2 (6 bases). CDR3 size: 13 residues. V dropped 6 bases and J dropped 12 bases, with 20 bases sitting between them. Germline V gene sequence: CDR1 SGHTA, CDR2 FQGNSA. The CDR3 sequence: CASSPGLVGREYF. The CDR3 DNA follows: TGTGCCAGCAGTCCGGGACTCGTCGGGAGAGAGTACTTC.

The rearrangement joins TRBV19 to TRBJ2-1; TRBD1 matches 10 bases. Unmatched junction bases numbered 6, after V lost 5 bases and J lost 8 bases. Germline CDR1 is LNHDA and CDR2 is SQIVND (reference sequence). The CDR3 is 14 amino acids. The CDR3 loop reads CASSPTGGGDEQFF. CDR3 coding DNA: TGTGCCAGTAGTCCGACAGGGGGCGGAGATGAGCAGTTCTTC.

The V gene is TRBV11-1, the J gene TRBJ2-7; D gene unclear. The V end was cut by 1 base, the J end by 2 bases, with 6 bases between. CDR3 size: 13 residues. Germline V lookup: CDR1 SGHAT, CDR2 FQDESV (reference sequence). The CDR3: CASSLVPAYEQYF. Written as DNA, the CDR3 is TGTGCCAGCAGCTTAGTCCCGGCCTACGAGCAGTACTTC.

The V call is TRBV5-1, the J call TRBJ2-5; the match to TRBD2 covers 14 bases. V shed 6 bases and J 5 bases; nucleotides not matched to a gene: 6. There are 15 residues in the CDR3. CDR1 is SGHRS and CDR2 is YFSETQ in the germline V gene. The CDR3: CASTMGLAGAETQYF. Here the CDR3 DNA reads TGCGCCAGCACCATGGGACTAGCGGGAGCGGAGACCCAGTACTTC.

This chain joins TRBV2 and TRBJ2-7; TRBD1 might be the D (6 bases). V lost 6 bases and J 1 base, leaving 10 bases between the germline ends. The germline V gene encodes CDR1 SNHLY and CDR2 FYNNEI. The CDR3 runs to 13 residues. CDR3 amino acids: CASRVDSSYEQYF. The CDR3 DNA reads TGTGCCAGCAGAGTGGACAGTTCCTACGAGCAGTACTTC.

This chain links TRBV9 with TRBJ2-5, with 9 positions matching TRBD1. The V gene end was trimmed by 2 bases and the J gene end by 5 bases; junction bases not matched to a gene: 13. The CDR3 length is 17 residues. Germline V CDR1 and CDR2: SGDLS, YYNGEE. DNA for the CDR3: TGTGCCAGCAGCGTCGGACAGGGGAGAGGCTTGGAGGAGACCCAGTACTTC. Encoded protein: CASSVGQGRGLEETQYF.

CDR3 region: CASSSLAASSYNEQFF. The CDR3 coding sequence is TGTGCCAGTAGTTCACTAGCGGCGAGCTCCTACAATGAGCAGTTCTTC. The chain joins TRBV19 to TRBJ2-1; 8 positions agree with TRBD2. The germline V gene encodes CDR1 LNHDA and CDR2 SQIVND (reference sequence). The CDR3 consists of 16 residues. Trimming removed 5 bases from V and 0 bases from J; junction bases left unmatched: 6.

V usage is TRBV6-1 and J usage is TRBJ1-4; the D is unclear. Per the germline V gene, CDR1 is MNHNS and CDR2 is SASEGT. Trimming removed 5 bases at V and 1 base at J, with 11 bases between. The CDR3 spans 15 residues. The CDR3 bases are TGTGCCAGCAGTACTCAGGTGGGAACTAATGAAAAACTGTTTTTT. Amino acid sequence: CASSTQVGTNEKLFF.

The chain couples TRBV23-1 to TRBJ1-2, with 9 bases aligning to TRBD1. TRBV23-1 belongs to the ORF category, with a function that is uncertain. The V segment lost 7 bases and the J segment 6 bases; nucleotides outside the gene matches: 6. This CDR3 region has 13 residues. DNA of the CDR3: TGCGCCAGCATCAGGGACAGGGCGCATGGCTACACCTTC. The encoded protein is CASIRDRAHGYTF.